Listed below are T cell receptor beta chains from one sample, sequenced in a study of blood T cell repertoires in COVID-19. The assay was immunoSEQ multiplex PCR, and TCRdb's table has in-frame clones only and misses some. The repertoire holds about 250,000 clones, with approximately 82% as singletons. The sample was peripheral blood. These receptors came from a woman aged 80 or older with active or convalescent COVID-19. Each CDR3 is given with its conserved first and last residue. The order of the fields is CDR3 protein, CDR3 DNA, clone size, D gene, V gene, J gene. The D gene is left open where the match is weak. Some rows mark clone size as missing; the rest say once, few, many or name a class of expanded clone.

CASSILTGTYGYTF	TGTGCCAGCTCAATTTTGACAGGCACGTATGGCTACACCTTC	.	.	TRBV18	TRBJ1-2
CASQISSGYEQYF	TGCGCCAGCCAAATAAGTTCGGGCTACGAGCAGTACTTC	.	.	TRBV5-1	TRBJ2-7
CSVERLGSSYEQYF	TGCAGCGTTGAACGACTTGGGAGCTCCTACGAGCAGTACTTC	.	.	TRBV29-1	TRBJ2-7
CASNRDRGTNEQFF	TGTGCCAGCAACCGGGACAGGGGTACGAATGAGCAGTTCTTC	few	TRBD1	TRBV6-5	TRBJ2-1
CASSPGLAGYETQYF	TGTGCCAGCAGCCCTGGACTAGCGGGGTATGAGACCCAGTACTTC	.	TRBD2	TRBV3-1/TRBV3-2	TRBJ2-5
CASTPLGDTGELFF	TGTGCCAGTACCCCATTGGGAGACACCGGGGAGCTGTTTTTT	once	.	TRBV19	TRBJ2-2
CSVDERGTDTQYF	TGCAGCGTTGACGAGCGGGGAACAGATACGCAGTATTTT	once	TRBD2	TRBV29-1	TRBJ2-3
CASNLGTAQPQHF	TGTGCCAGCAACCTGGGGACAGCTCAGCCCCAGCATTTT	.	TRBD1	TRBV28	TRBJ1-5
CASRDTAGTGAGGYTF	TGCGCCAGCAGAGATACAGCCGGGACAGGGGCGGGAGGCTACACCTTC	.	TRBD1	TRBV5-1	TRBJ1-2
CASSLGSGVFTDTQYF	TGTGCCAGCAGCTTGGGATCGGGGGTTTTCACAGATACGCAGTATTTT	.	.	TRBV5-8	TRBJ2-3
CASSLEGPGRSNTGELFF	TGTGCCAGCAGTTTAGAGGGCCCTGGGCGGAGCAACACCGGGGAGCTGTTTTTT	.	.	TRBV27	TRBJ2-2
CASSLHLDRDETQYF	TGTGCCAGCAGTCTCCACCTAGACAGGGATGAGACCCAGTACTTC	.	TRBD1	TRBV6-5	TRBJ2-5
CASSLAEVNTEAFF	TGCGCCAGCAGCTTGGCAGAGGTGAACACTGAAGCTTTCTTT	.	.	TRBV5-1	TRBJ1-1
CASSSDPGQVYNEQFF	TGCGCCAGCAGCTCCGACCCGGGACAGGTCTACAATGAGCAGTTCTTC	.	TRBD1	TRBV5-1	TRBJ2-1
CASSKSRDSEAFF	TGTGCCAGCAGTAAATCCCGGGACAGTGAAGCTTTCTTT	.	TRBD1	TRBV6-5	TRBJ1-1
CASSLEGGTGNTIYF	TGCGCCAGCAGCTTGGAGGGAGGGACTGGAAACACCATATATTTT	.	.	TRBV5-1	TRBJ1-3
CASSPGQGSTPLHF	TGTGCCAGCAGTCCTGGACAGGGCAGTACACCCCTCCACTTT	.	TRBD1	TRBV6-5	TRBJ1-6
CASSRQIYSPLHF	TGTGCCAGCAGCCGACAGATATACTCACCCCTCCACTTT	.	.	TRBV14	TRBJ1-6
CASSLMREEETQYF	TGTGCCAGCAGCTTAATGCGGGAGGAGGAGACCCAGTACTTC	.	TRBD2	TRBV7-8	TRBJ2-5
CASRGGTGAEAFF	TGTGCCAGCAGGGGAGGGACAGGGGCTGAAGCTTTCTTT	few	TRBD1	TRBV2	TRBJ1-1
CASSLTVNNEKLFF	TGTGCCAGCAGTTTGACAGTTAACAATGAAAAACTGTTTTTT	.	.	TRBV27	TRBJ1-4
CASSVGQGGTGELFF	TGCGCCAGCAGTGTGGGACAGGGCGGCACCGGGGAGCTGTTTTTT	.	TRBD1	TRBV10-2	TRBJ2-2
CASSQEDQTLYPPEAFF	TGTGCCAGCAGCCAAGAGGATCAGACACTCTATCCCCCTGAAGCTTTCTTT	.	.	TRBV4-2	TRBJ1-1
CAISESGLAALNEQFF	TGTGCCATCAGTGAGTCTGGACTAGCGGCTCTGAATGAGCAGTTCTTC	.	TRBD2	TRBV10-3	TRBJ2-1
CASSHSTGDGYTF	TGTGCCAGCAGTCACTCCACAGGGGATGGCTACACCTTC	.	TRBD1	TRBV12-3/TRBV12-4	TRBJ1-2
CASSFIYSQETQYF	TGTGCCAGCAGCTTTATTTACTCCCAAGAGACCCAGTACTTC	.	.	TRBV5-4	TRBJ2-5
CASSLTTSYGYTF	TGTGCCAGCAGCCTGACCACTAGCTATGGCTACACCTTC	.	.	TRBV6-5	TRBJ1-2
CASSVLREAEAFF	TGTGCCAGCAGTGTACTTCGGGAAGCTGAAGCTTTCTTT	once	.	TRBV2	TRBJ1-1